This TCR beta chain was observed in a study of cytomegalovirus exposure and HLA in healthy donors (dated by TCRdb to about 2017). Regarding the research as a whole: According to an earlier analysis of a few hundred of the donors, about 180 million T cells yielded 117 million unique TCR beta sequences and 276 Gb of sequence data. Around 320 gigabases of sequencing data and tens of millions of unique TCR sequences were included in an early release covering several hundred HLA-typed donors. The study combined high-throughput TCR immunosequencing, statistical association of individual TCRs with disease status, and machine learning to predict cytomegalovirus infection status. HLA typing covered class I and class II loci at four-digit resolution. To study patterns of TCR occurrence, a later analysis re-analyzed previously published TCR beta repertoires from under 750 donors and added high-resolution HLA genotyping. Typing coverage varied by locus: about 629-640 donors for A, B, C, DRB1 and DQB1; around 560 for DQA1; over 600 for DPA1; roughly 450 for DPB1. A few DR-DQ haplotypes were handled as single units for association and clustering because linkage in the cohort was strong. Across roughly 420 genotyped donors of the cohort, an average of about 240,000 unique TCR beta nucleotide sequences per donor were sequenced, and roughly 17% of those sequences were non-productive. Every repertoire in the discovery cohort had been generated on one and the same sequencing platform. The study aimed to test whether signatures of past pathogen exposure could be identified by cataloging public T cell receptors. To decide whether each TCR beta V gene segment behaved as functional or pseudogenic, an earlier analysis of some 540 of the donors relied on high-throughput TCR beta sequencing. In addition to the first cohort of 666 subjects, a separate validation cohort of approximately 110 different subjects was used. In the later analysis, no new phenotypic data were used to find candidate immune exposures; instead, reliance was placed on TCR beta sequences and their occurrence across donors. Donor age, sex, ethnicity and CMV serostatus were collected together with the repertoire data. Among the roughly 430 genotyped donors, under 90% belonged to the genetic ancestry cluster associated with self-reported Caucasian donors. The study used immunosequencing to profile the T cell repertoires of 666 subjects and linked those repertoires to cytomegalovirus serostatus. A later genetic analysis took genome-wide SNP genotypes for about three fifths of the 666 donors and used that subset as a discovery cohort.

To prepare the library, the immunoSEQ multiplex PCR assay was applied. The multiplex PCR relied on a mix of 60 forward primers for TCR Vbeta segments and 13 reverse primers for TCR Jbeta segments. Amplification of the CDR3 region of rearranged TCR beta genes was performed with a multiplex PCR assay on genomic DNA. On the Illumina HiSeq System, the amplified TCR beta libraries were sequenced as 87-base-pair reads. In the original analysis: In a later analysis, approximately 74 million unique TCR beta chains were counted across the roughly 670 repertoires, and around 10 million of these chains were shared by at least two donors. Raw reads were error-corrected and collapsed into unique sequences by a nearest-neighbor algorithm in which closely related sequences were merged to remove PCR and sequencing errors. V, D and J gene segments were assigned by aligning CDR3 sequences to IMGT reference sequences. For a sequence to be retained, at least a six-nucleotide match to both a V gene segment and a J gene segment was required. A rearrangement counted as productive if the CDR3 had no stop codons and remained in frame with V and J, and every other rearrangement counted as non-productive. CDR3 was defined according to IMGT convention as the region running from the second conserved V-encoded cysteine to the conserved J-encoded phenylalanine. In an earlier analysis of around 540 of the donors, sequences lacking an unambiguous match to a single V gene segment were excluded. An earlier analysis of 450 to 650 of the donors called V segments functional above 56.7% productive rearrangements and segregating when the between-donor standard deviation exceeded 5%. A statistical classification framework was built for diagnosing cytomegalovirus status from the catalog of TCR beta chain sequences. A later analysis assigned V and J genes by comparing TCR nucleotide sequences with IMGT/GENE-DB human TR gene sequences. A later analysis assigned CDR3 sequences and most-parsimonious VDJ recombination scenarios with the TCRdist pipeline. A later analysis defined each TCR beta chain by its CDR3 amino acid sequence plus V-gene family, and excluded reads lacking a unique V-gene family. A later analysis removed several hundred highly shared, low-generation-probability nucleotide sequences to deal with suspected cross-contamination and a sequencing artifact. In a later analysis, a clonal expansion index for each public chain was calculated from normalized within-repertoire ranks of inferred template counts. A later analysis computed generation probabilities with a VDJ recombination model fitted to out-of-frame rearrangements, and checked the results against IGoR. Hypergeometric tests were used in a later analysis to score TCR-TCR, TCR-HLA and TCR-CMV co-occurrence, with a repertoire-size bias correction applied to the TCR pairs. In a later analysis, false discovery rates were estimated by permuting HLA or CMV assignments 20 times. In a later analysis, co-occurring TCRs were grouped using DBSCAN, and TCRdist sequence similarity was added for clustering within HLA-allele-positive subsets. For co-occurrence clustering, repertoires with fewer than 30,000 or more than 120,000 public chains were excluded, along with roughly 5 repertoires with anomalous nucleotide sharing. In its TCRdb copy, this immuneACCESS table keeps in-frame sequences only and misses some clones. Where compared with another copy, unresolved V genes explain less than half of these, and the others have no known cause. V and J calls and clone size follow that table, whereas D and trimming were derived from the DNA. Present in this sample are about 81,000 clones, around 90% of which were seen just once. 2.3% of the sample comes from the top ten.

According to the germline V gene, CDR1 reads KGHSH and CDR2 reads LQKENI. The CDR3 contains 13 residues, cysteine and phenylalanine counted. Only the CDR3 part of the read is kept: 39 bases, read in frame from the first base. A distance of 9 bases separates the germline ends of V and J, which lose 3 bases and 4 bases respectively. The paper as a whole reports these results and caveats: In this cohort, only TCR beta chains were sequenced, and detectable features were limited by the absence of alpha or paired-chain data. In a later analysis, most CMV-associated TCR beta chains were found to appear HLA-restricted, with HLA associations seemingly driven largely by CMV exposure. An association between a missense DCLRE1C variant and V-gene and J-gene trimming of TCR beta chains was found in a later genetic analysis and replicated in an independent cohort. Roughly uniform sequencing depth across donors was assumed in presence/absence analyses, although this assumption may not hold. In vitro tests confirmed that a few of the cytomegalovirus-associated TCR beta chains recognize cytomegalovirus antigens. Compared with the roughly 710-donor mean, donors in an Asian-associated ancestry cluster had fewer N-insertions in productive TCRs, according to a later genetic analysis. The classifier was reported to diagnose cytomegalovirus status with high specificity and sensitivity in both the original cohort and the validation cohort. Some IMGT-functional V segments, including TRBV6-2 and TRBV6-3, could not be distinguished by the 87-base-pair reads and were therefore excluded. A later analysis found that HLA-associated TCR beta chains were more clonally expanded and had lower generation probabilities than equally common non-associated chains. A further reported finding was that TCR beta sequences accurately predicted the HLA-A and HLA-B alleles for most subjects in the first cohort. According to a later analysis, TCR association rates differed among HLA loci, with DRB1 alleles showing the most associated TCRs and HLA-C alleles showing the fewest. For the cohort, immune exposure information was limited to CMV serostatus. When HLA alleles, especially DR and DQ, strongly co-occurred, attributing TCR associations to individual alleles was difficult. The authors suggested that the approach could potentially be extended to other disease states and immunological phenotypes. A total of some 180 TCR beta chains were listed by the study as associated with cytomegalovirus. A later analysis associated around 16,000 TCR beta sequences with specific HLA alleles at a false discovery rate of 0.05. In a later analysis, several top co-occurrence clusters were reported to appear linked to parvovirus B19, influenza, CMV and Epstein-Barr virus. Because some donors lacked HLA typing at each locus, the association tests relied only on the typed subset. Most TCR sequences were seen in very few donors, while some public TCRs were found in many individuals. Linkage disequilibrium might explain the correlated functional status among segregating V segments, but an unknown experimental factor could not be ruled out. The sequencing pipeline was judged likely to have produced a cluster of highly shared sequence variants as a technical artifact. Seventeen rarely observed V segments, including chromosome 9 orphons, were excluded from the earlier analysis of almost 600 of the donors because counts were too low. In an earlier analysis of roughly 560 of the donors, most TCR beta V segments were observed in productive rearrangements about 87% or about 30% of the time, broadly matching IMGT annotations.

On this clone itself: Which antigen it targets is not known. Qualities for individual bases were not recorded, and no much larger clone is one base off.

The cohort consisted of 650 to 850 healthy bone marrow donors. At the time of sampling, all cohort members were nominally healthy, though unrecorded immune exposures were likely present. The donor was CMV seronegative and was included in the group of 352 seronegative cohort members. Each donor provided a peripheral blood sample, and peripheral blood mononuclear cells were used for TCR beta sequencing. Genomic DNA extraction from the blood cell samples was performed with the Qiagen DNeasy Blood Extraction Kit. The chain joins TRBV18 to TRBJ2-5; no D gene is confidently identified. What was sequenced was PBMCs. The sequence came from a man aged 18 to 30 in good health and CMV-seronegative. The encoded CDR3 is CASSPPSIETQYF. The base sequence is TGTGCCAGCTCACCCCCTAGTATAGAGACCCAGTACTTC.